This TCR beta chain was identified in a study of T cell changes during pregnancy in multiple sclerosis. Clones were read by immunoSEQ multiplex PCR, and TCRdb kept only the in-frame ones, dropping some. The data contain 120,000 or so clones, about 94% of them singletons. The CDR3 loop spans 16 amino acids. Germline assignment: CDR1 SGHVS and CDR2 FNYEAQ. The ends lost 5 bases at V and 8 bases at J; junction bases unmatched: 8. The chain couples TRBV7-6 to TRBJ2-2; TRBD2 matches at 13 bases. This receptor was taken from a female donor with multiple sclerosis, enrolled in a pregnancy study. The source material was peripheral blood, sampled before pregnancy. CDR3 amino acids: CASSATSGGAEGELFF. The CDR3 nucleotides are TGTGCCAGCAGCGCTACTAGCGGGGGGGCCGAGGGGGAGCTGTTTTTT.